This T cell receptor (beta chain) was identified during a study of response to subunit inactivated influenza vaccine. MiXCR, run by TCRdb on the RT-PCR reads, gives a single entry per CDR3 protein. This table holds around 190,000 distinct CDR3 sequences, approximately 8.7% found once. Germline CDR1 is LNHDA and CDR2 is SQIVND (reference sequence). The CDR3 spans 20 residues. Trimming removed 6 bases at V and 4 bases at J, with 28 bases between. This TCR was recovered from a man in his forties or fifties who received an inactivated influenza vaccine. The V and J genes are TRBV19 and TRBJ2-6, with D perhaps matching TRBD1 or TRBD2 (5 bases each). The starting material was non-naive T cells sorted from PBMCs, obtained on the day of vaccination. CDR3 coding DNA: TGTGCCAGTAGCCAAGCCCTGGTAGGGACGGGATCTTCGGGGGCCAACGTCCTGACTTTC. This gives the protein CASSQALVGTGSSGANVLTF.